This T cell receptor beta chain emerged from a study of T cells in Graves' hyperthyroidism and ophthalmopathy. Those patients with uncontrolled infection, other autoimmune disease, pregnancy or lactation were excluded. Study-wide points: Ophthalmopathy prediction by the model preceded onset by a median approximately 6.9 months. Researchers report that a 13 V-J model separated ophthalmopathy from stable hyperthyroidism.

Regions amplified from RNA transcripts were the TCR beta CDR3 regions. When the TCR CDR3 underwent first-round RT-PCR, the HTBI primer set was used. From the multiplex PCR reads, TCRdb called clonotypes with MiXCR, one entry per CDR3 protein. The sample holds 400,000 to 450,000 distinct CDR3 sequences, approximately 15% seen once. Germline V gene sequence: CDR1 SNHLY, CDR2 FYNNEI. V shed 4 bases and J shed 0 bases, with 13 bases lying between them. This CDR3 contains 16 residues. As to this clonotype: Its target is not known.

This sequence joins TRBV2 and TRBJ1-5, with unresolved D. The TCR was taken from a man aged 18 to 29 with Graves' ophthalmopathy. The sequenced sample was blood. CDR3 sequence reads: CASSGEQWGSNQPQHF. Written as DNA, the CDR3 is TGTGCCAGCAGTGGGGAACAGTGGGGTAGCAATCAGCCCCAGCATTTT.